This T cell receptor beta chain was identified in a study of cytomegalovirus exposure and HLA in healthy donors. Study as a whole: Out of 180 million or so T cells, an earlier analysis found around 120 million unique TCR beta sequences in total.

PCR employed 60 Vbeta and 13 Jbeta primers. Assay used: immunoSEQ multiplex PCR; TCRdb lists only in-frame clones, some missing. The sample shows 150,000 or so clones, roughly 74% of them seen only once. Remarks on this clone: Its matching antigen is unknown. Other DNA sequences within the sample encode an identical CDR3.

V shed 6 bases and J 4 bases; nucleotides not matched to a gene: 8. The CDR3 is 15 residues long. CDR1 and CDR2 (germline): SNHLY, FYNNEI. Overall study findings and caveats: Earlier analysis found most TCR beta V segments productive about 90% or about 30% of the time. An analysis that was carried out later associated 17,000 or so TCR beta sequences with HLA alleles at 0.05 false discovery rate.

The specimen was PBMCs. The TCR sequence derives from a man in his forties or fifties in good health and CMV-seronegative. V is TRBV2 and J is TRBJ2-2; 7 bases are a match to TRBD2. The CDR3 sequence is CASRKGRGGTGELFF. CDR3 DNA: TGTGCCAGCAGGAAAGGGAGGGGAGGCACCGGGGAGCTGTTTTTT.